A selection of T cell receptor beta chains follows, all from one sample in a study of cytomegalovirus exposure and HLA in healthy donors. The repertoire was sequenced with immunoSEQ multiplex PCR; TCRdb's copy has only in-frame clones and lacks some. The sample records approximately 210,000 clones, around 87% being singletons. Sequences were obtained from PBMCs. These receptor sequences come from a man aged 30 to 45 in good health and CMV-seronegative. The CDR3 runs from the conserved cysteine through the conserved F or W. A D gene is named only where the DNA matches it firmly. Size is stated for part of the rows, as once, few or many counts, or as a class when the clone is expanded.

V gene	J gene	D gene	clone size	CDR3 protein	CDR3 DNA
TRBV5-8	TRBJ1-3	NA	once	CASSSGWGNTIYF	TGTGCCAGCAGTTCAGGGTGGGGAAACACCATATATTTT
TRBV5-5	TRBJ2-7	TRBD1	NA	CASSLGGGGYEQYF	TGTGCCAGCAGCTTGGGAGGGGGCGGCTACGAGCAGTACTTC
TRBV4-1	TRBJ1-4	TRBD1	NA	CASSFRTGTNEKLFF	TGCGCCAGCAGTTTCCGGACAGGAACTAATGAAAAACTGTTTTTT
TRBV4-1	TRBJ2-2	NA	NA	CASSQAGLWELFF	TGCGCCAGCAGCCAAGCAGGGCTGTGGGAGCTGTTTTTT
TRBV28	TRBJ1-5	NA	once	CASSLWSGGNQPQHF	TGTGCCAGCAGTTTATGGTCAGGGGGCAATCAGCCCCAGCATTTT
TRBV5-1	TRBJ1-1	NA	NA	CASSLDLYPTEAFF	TGCGCCAGCAGCTTGGACCTCTACCCCACTGAAGCTTTCTTT
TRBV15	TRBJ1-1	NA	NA	CATSRDRGNTEAFF	TGTGCCACCAGCAGGGACCGGGGGAACACTGAAGCTTTCTTT
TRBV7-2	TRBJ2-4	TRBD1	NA	CASSPRQGNIQYF	TGTGCCAGCAGCCCTAGACAGGGGAACATTCAGTACTTC
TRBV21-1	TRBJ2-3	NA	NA	CASSKTGTDTQYF	TGTGCCAGCAGCAAAACTGGCACAGATACGCAGTATTTT
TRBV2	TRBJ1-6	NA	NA	CASSTFGGNSPLHF	TGTGCCAGCAGCACCTTCGGCGGTAATTCACCCCTCCACTTT
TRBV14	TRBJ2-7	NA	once	CASSQERLSNEQYF	TGTGCCAGCAGCCAAGAGAGGCTTAGCAACGAGCAGTACTTC
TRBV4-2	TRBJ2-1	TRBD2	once	CASSQDRTGGLADYNEQFF	TGTGCCAGCAGCCAAGATCGCACGGGGGGACTAGCGGATTACAATGAGCAGTTCTTC
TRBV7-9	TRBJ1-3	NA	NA	CASSRLTETGNTIYF	TGTGCCAGCAGCCGACTGACAGAAACTGGAAACACCATATATTTT
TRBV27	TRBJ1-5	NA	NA	CASSLSGAGDQPQHF	TGTGCCAGCAGTTTATCGGGGGCAGGCGATCAGCCCCAGCATTTT
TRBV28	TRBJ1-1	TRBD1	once	CASSLSLDRDTEAFF	TGTGCCAGCAGTTTATCGTTGGACAGGGACACTGAAGCTTTCTTT
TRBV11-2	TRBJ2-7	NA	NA	CASDTRVDGGLEQYF	TGTGCCAGCGACACAAGGGTCGACGGGGGGCTCGAGCAGTACTTC
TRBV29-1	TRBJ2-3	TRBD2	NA	CSVPTSGSTDTQYF	TGCAGCGTTCCAACTAGCGGGAGCACAGATACGCAGTATTTT
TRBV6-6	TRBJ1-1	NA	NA	CASSYRGGTEAFF	TGTGCCAGCAGTTACAGGGGGGGCACTGAAGCTTTCTTT
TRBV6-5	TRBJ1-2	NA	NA	CASSATGYYGYTF	TGTGCCAGCAGTGCCACAGGGTACTATGGCTACACCTTC
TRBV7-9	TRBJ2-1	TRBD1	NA	CASSPKTGAFFSSYNEQFF	TGTGCCAGCAGCCCGAAGACAGGGGCCTTCTTCAGCTCCTACAATGAGCAGTTCTTC
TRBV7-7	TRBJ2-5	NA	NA	CASSLDRQGLETQYF	TGTGCTAGCAGCTTAGATCGGCAGGGCCTCGAGACCCAGTACTTC
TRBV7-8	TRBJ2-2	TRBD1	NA	CASSLNPRDRKLFF	TGTGCCAGCAGCCTTAATCCCCGGGACAGGAAGCTGTTTTTT
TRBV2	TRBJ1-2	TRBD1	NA	CASREIQGRAGYTF	TGTGCCAGCAGGGAGATACAGGGGAGAGCTGGCTACACCTTC
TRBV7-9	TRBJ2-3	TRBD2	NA	CASSLSGGRSDTQYF	TGTGCCAGCAGCCTTAGCGGGGGGCGGTCCGATACGCAGTATTTT
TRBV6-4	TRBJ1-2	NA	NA	CASRKFSTERRDYTF	TGTGCCAGCAGAAAATTCTCAACAGAGCGGAGGGACTACACCTTC
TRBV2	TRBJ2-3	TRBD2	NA	CASSGASGSTDTQYF	TGTGCCAGCAGTGGCGCTAGCGGGAGTACAGATACGCAGTATTTT
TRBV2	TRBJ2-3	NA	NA	CAIRLTSFPDTQYF	TGTGCCATCAGACTTACTAGCTTCCCCGATACGCAGTATTTT
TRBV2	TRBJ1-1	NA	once	CASSRQENTEAFF	TGTGCCAGCAGTCGACAGGAGAACACTGAAGCTTTCTTT
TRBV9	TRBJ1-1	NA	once	CASSGRLEEAFF	TGTGCCAGCAGCGGGAGACTGGAGGAAGCTTTCTTT
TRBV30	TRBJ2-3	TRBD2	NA	CAWSGTRDTQYF	TGTGCCTGGAGTGGGACTAGGGATACGCAGTATTTT
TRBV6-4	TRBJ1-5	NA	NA	CASSEYQGRNQPQHF	TGTGCCAGCAGTGAGTATCAGGGAAGGAATCAGCCCCAGCATTTT
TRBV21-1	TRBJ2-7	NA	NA	CASSNRGQGATEQYF	TGTGCCAGCAGCAATCGGGGACAGGGGGCGACCGAGCAGTACTTC
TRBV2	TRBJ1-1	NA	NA	CASSEAGRGNTEAFF	TGTGCCAGCAGTGAAGCGGGCAGGGGCAACACTGAAGCTTTCTTT
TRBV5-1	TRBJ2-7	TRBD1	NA	CASSLGLTGGYEQYF	TGCGCCAGCAGCTTGGGTCTTACAGGGGGTTATGAGCAGTACTTC
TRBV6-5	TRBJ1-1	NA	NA	CATRGGSMNTEAFF	TGTGCCACCCGTGGCGGATCGATGAACACTGAAGCTTTCTTT
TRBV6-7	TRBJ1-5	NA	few	CAINQPQHF	TGTGCCATAAATCAGCCCCAGCATTTT
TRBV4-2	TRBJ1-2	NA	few	CASSHVTQGTYYGYTF	TGTGCCAGCAGCCATGTAACCCAGGGGACCTACTATGGCTACACCTTC
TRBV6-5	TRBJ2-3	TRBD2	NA	CASSGTSFSTDTQYF	TGTGCCAGCAGCGGGACTAGCTTTTCCACAGATACGCAGTATTTT
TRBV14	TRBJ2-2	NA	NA	CASSQGQAGELFF	TGTGCCAGCAGCCAAGGCCAGGCCGGGGAGCTGTTTTTT
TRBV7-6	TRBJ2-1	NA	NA	CASSSSGLNNEQFF	TGTGCCAGCAGCTCCTCGGGACTTAACAATGAGCAGTTCTTC
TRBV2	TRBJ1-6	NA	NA	CASGGGEGKRRNSPLHF	TGTGCCAGCGGGGGGGGTGAGGGTAAACGGAGGAATTCACCCCTCCACTTT
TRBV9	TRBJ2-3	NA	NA	CASSGTGSTDTQYF	TGTGCCAGCAGCGGGACGGGGAGCACAGATACGCAGTATTTT
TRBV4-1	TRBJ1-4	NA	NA	CASSLLVDEKLFF	TGCGCCAGCAGCCTACTCGTGGATGAAAAACTGTTTTTT
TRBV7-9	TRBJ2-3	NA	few	CASSPLGQADTQYF	TGTGCCAGCAGCCCTCTGGGGCAGGCAGATACGCAGTATTTT
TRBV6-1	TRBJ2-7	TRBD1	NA	CASRGRGYEQYF	TGTGCCAGCCGTGGCAGGGGGTACGAGCAGTACTTC
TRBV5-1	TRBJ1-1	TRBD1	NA	CASSVNRDRGQETEAFF	TGCGCCAGCAGCGTTAACCGGGACAGGGGGCAGGAAACTGAAGCTTTCTTT
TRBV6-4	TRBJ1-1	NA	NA	CASRGRDFNTEAFF	TGTGCCAGCAGGGGCAGAGATTTCAACACTGAAGCTTTCTTT
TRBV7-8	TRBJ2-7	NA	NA	CASSSLAGSYEQYF	TGTGCCAGCAGCTCACTAGCTGGTTCCTACGAGCAGTACTTC
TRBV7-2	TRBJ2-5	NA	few	CASSFESSAAPRAQYF	TGTGCCAGCAGCTTCGAATCTAGCGCTGCGCCACGGGCCCAGTACTTC
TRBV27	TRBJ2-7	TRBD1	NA	CASSLPGQRTYEQYF	TGTGCCAGCAGTTTACCGGGACAGAGAACCTACGAGCAGTACTTC
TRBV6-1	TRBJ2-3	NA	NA	CASKADRGTDTQYF	TGTGCCAGCAAGGCGGACAGAGGCACAGATACGCAGTATTTT
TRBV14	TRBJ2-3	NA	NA	CASSQGLADTQYF	TGTGCCAGCAGCCAAGGGCTAGCAGATACGCAGTATTTT